This T cell receptor (beta chain) was sequenced during a study of T-cell memory formation after mild COVID-19. This CDR3 spans 13 amino acids. The germline CDR1 and CDR2 sequences are SGHVS and FNYEAQ. V dropped 5 bases and J dropped 3 bases, with 11 bases sitting between them. TCRdb used MiXCR to reprocess the 5' RACE reads, holding one entry per CDR3 protein. The table shows 150,000 or so distinct CDR3 sequences, with roughly a third occurring only once. Sample: PBMCs or a T cell subset sorted from them (not recorded which). V gene TRBV7-6 combines with J gene TRBJ2-7; a weak D match, TRBD1 (6 bases). This TCR was sampled from an adult woman who had mild COVID-19 (a few samples of this study predate the infection). Cell type and time point are not known. CDR3 in amino acids: CASSLDRLYEQYF. The CDR3 nucleotides are TGTGCCAGCAGCCTGGACAGACTCTACGAGCAGTACTTC. The entire variable domain, with the rest obtained from reference TRBV7-6 and TRBJ2-7, is as follows: GAGVSQSPRYKVTKRGQDVALRCDPISGHVSLYWYRQALGQGPEFLTYFNYEAQQDKSGLPNDRFSAERPEGSISTLTIQRTEQRDSAMYRCASSLDRLYEQYFGPGTRLTVT.